A selection of T cell receptor beta chains follows, all from one sample in a study of post-analysis software for immune sequencing data. TCRdb re-derived calls from the PCR reads in MiXCR, one entry per CDR3 protein. The table includes 740,000 or so distinct CDR3 sequences, roughly 58% detected once. Sequenced sample: blood. These receptors came from a girl aged 10 to 17 with multiple sclerosis. Both conserved end residues are part of each CDR3. The D gene is left open where the match is weak. Size is stated for part of the rows, as once, few or many counts, or as a class when the clone is expanded.

v_gene: TRBV10-3; j_gene: TRBJ2-6; d_gene: TRBD1; len: 19; abundance: -; CDR3nt: TGTGCCATCAGTGAGCCGGACAGGCCTAAACACTCTGGGGCCAACGTCCTGACTTTC; CDR3aa: CAISEPDRPKHSGANVLTF
v_gene: TRBV12-5; j_gene: TRBJ1-6; d_gene: -; len: 15; abundance: -; CDR3nt: TGTGCTAGTGGTACACCAGCGACAGCCGCCCTACCCCTCCACTTT; CDR3aa: CASGTPATAALPLHF
v_gene: TRBV2; j_gene: TRBJ2-7; d_gene: TRBD1; len: 15; abundance: -; CDR3nt: TGTGCCAGCACTCGCCTCCGGGACAGAGGCTACGAGCAGTACTTC; CDR3aa: CASTRLRDRGYEQYF
v_gene: TRBV7-2; j_gene: TRBJ2-7; d_gene: TRBD2; len: 14; abundance: -; CDR3nt: TGTGCCAGCAGCATCCTAGCGGCCTCCTACGAGCAGTACTTC; CDR3aa: CASSILAASYEQYF
v_gene: TRBV15; j_gene: TRBJ2-1; d_gene: TRBD2; len: 15; abundance: -; CDR3nt: TGTGCCACCAGCAGAGATGCGGGAGACTCAAACGAGCAGTTCTTC; CDR3aa: CATSRDAGDSNEQFF
v_gene: TRBV6-5; j_gene: TRBJ2-7; d_gene: TRBD1; len: 17; abundance: -; CDR3nt: TGTGCCAGCAGTTACGGAACCGGGGACAGGGGGTTGTACGAGCAGTACTTC; CDR3aa: CASSYGTGDRGLYEQYF
v_gene: TRBV6-4; j_gene: TRBJ2-1; d_gene: TRBD1; len: 14; abundance: few; CDR3nt: TGTGCCAGCAGTGCGGGACAGGGCTACAATGAGCAGTTCTTC; CDR3aa: CASSAGQGYNEQFF
v_gene: TRBV7-9; j_gene: TRBJ1-1; d_gene: -; len: 17; abundance: few; CDR3nt: TGTGCCAGCAGCTTAAGGGGAAAGGGCCCATGGGAAACTGAAGCTTTCTTT; CDR3aa: CASSLRGKGPWETEAFF
v_gene: TRBV4-1; j_gene: TRBJ2-1; d_gene: TRBD2; len: 19; abundance: few; CDR3nt: TGCGCCAGCAGCCAAGATTGGAGCGGGGGGGCAATTAACTACAATGAGCAGTTCTTC; CDR3aa: CASSQDWSGGAINYNEQFF
v_gene: TRBV7-2; j_gene: TRBJ1-2; d_gene: -; len: 16; abundance: few; CDR3nt: TGTGCCAGCAGCTCCCGTCGGGGAGCCCAGGACGACGGCTACACCTTC; CDR3aa: CASSSRRGAQDDGYTF
v_gene: TRBV29-1; j_gene: TRBJ1-3; d_gene: -; len: 14; abundance: -; CDR3nt: TGCAGCGTTGACAGGGGAAACTCTGGAAACACCATATATTTT; CDR3aa: CSVDRGNSGNTIYF
v_gene: TRBV20-1; j_gene: TRBJ2-7; d_gene: TRBD1; len: 13; abundance: few; CDR3nt: TGCAGTGCTACCGGGACAGGGTTCAACGAGCAGTACTTC; CDR3aa: CSATGTGFNEQYF
v_gene: TRBV25-1; j_gene: TRBJ2-7; d_gene: -; len: 11; abundance: few; CDR3nt: TGTGCCAGCAGGGAGGTCTACGAGCAGTACTTC; CDR3aa: CASREVYEQYF
v_gene: TRBV6-5; j_gene: TRBJ2-5; d_gene: TRBD1; len: 11; abundance: -; CDR3nt: TGTGCCACTTCGGACAGGGGGACCCAGTACTTC; CDR3aa: CATSDRGTQYF
v_gene: TRBV27; j_gene: TRBJ2-5; d_gene: -; len: 14; abundance: -; CDR3nt: TGTGCCAGCAGTTGGGTACCCCTGGGAGAGACCCAGTACTTC; CDR3aa: CASSWVPLGETQYF